The rows below give T cell receptor beta chains drawn from one sample of a study of T cells expressing NK-cell markers. TCRdb reprocessed the 5' RACE reads and stores each CDR3 protein as one record, lacking DNA. The table counts 150,000 to 170,000 distinct CDR3 sequences; 37% lies in the top ten. Sequencing used blood T cells: a sorted CD56 or NKG2C T cell subset, CD4+ or CD8+ T cells, or bulk PBMC T cells (not recorded which). All receptors derive from a woman aged 50 to 65 in good health. Both conserved end residues are part of each CDR3. Fields, in order: J gene, V gene, CDR3 protein.

TRBJ2-3	TRBV5-4	CASSSIAGGDTSTDTQYF
TRBJ2-3	TRBV15	CATSKGLSDTQYF
TRBJ2-2	TRBV7-7	CASSLRNTGELFF
TRBJ1-1	TRBV13	CASSLRGSGVEAFF
TRBJ2-7	TRBV24-1	CATSDSRQGVTYEQYF
TRBJ2-7	TRBV15	CATSRDWGAGERGQYF
TRBJ1-4	TRBV5-6	CASRLQGGEEKLFF
TRBJ2-1	TRBV24-1	CATSDLLWREQFF
TRBJ2-1	TRBV3-1	CASSHRAGYNEQFF
TRBJ1-5	TRBV11-3	CASRLGGRQGAEGSNQPQHF
TRBJ2-1	TRBV27	CASSPMDSDRVYEQFF